These T cell receptor beta chains were read from a single sample in a study of T cell repertoires in cytomegalovirus infection. These TCRs are of unknown antigen specificity. TCRdb fed the reads into MiXCR, producing one record per CDR3 protein. The table shows about 830,000 distinct CDR3 sequences, with about 30% occurring only once. The sequencing used cultured CD8+ T cells from PBMCs, collected from culture after CMV antigen stimulation. These receptor sequences come from a human donor in good health (CMV status not recorded). Some clones in this sample may be carry-over from other donors' samples. Both conserved end residues are part of each CDR3. D genes are given only for firm matches. Size is stated for part of the rows, as once, few or many counts, or as a class when the clone is expanded.

d_call: TRBD1; v_call: TRBV27; j_call: TRBJ2-3; clone_size: NA; cdr3_aa: CASSRDREETQYF; cdr3_nt: TGTGCCAGCAGTCGAGACAGGGAAGAAACGCAGTATTTT
d_call: NA; v_call: TRBV27; j_call: TRBJ1-5; clone_size: few; cdr3_aa: CASSLVRGRQPQHF; cdr3_nt: TGTGCCAGCAGTTTAGTCCGGGGACGTCAGCCCCAGCATTTT
d_call: NA; v_call: TRBV10-3; j_call: TRBJ2-3; clone_size: NA; cdr3_aa: CAISESGLTDTQYF; cdr3_nt: TGTGCCATCAGTGAGTCAGGGCTCACAGATACGCAGTATTTT
d_call: NA; v_call: TRBV20-1; j_call: TRBJ1-2; clone_size: few; cdr3_aa: CSALVPSLEGYTF; cdr3_nt: TGCAGTGCTCTAGTCCCTAGTTTGGAGGGCTACACCTTC
d_call: TRBD1; v_call: TRBV4-1; j_call: TRBJ2-7; clone_size: NA; cdr3_aa: CASSQDPQARGLNYEQYF; cdr3_nt: TGCGCCAGCAGCCAAGATCCCCAGGCCAGGGGGCTAAACTACGAGCAGTACTTC
d_call: NA; v_call: TRBV7-3; j_call: TRBJ2-2; clone_size: NA; cdr3_aa: CASSDAVGNTGELFF; cdr3_nt: TGTGCCAGCAGCGATGCAGTTGGCAACACCGGGGAGCTGTTTTTT
d_call: TRBD1; v_call: TRBV12-3/TRBV12-4; j_call: TRBJ1-2; clone_size: NA; cdr3_aa: CASSPPDREGGYTF; cdr3_nt: TGTGCCAGCAGTCCCCCGGACAGGGAAGGAGGCTACACCTTC
d_call: NA; v_call: TRBV27; j_call: TRBJ2-5; clone_size: few; cdr3_aa: CASRPQVWQETQYF; cdr3_nt: TGTGCCAGCAGACCTCAGGTGTGGCAAGAGACCCAGTACTTC
d_call: NA; v_call: TRBV7-8; j_call: TRBJ1-4; clone_size: many; cdr3_aa: CASSFFGAAGEKLFF; cdr3_nt: TGTGCCAGCAGCTTCTTTGGGGCAGCCGGAGAAAAACTGTTTTTT
d_call: NA; v_call: TRBV7-3; j_call: TRBJ2-1; clone_size: few; cdr3_aa: CASSLGRSRTYNEQFF; cdr3_nt: TGTGCCAGCAGCTTAGGGAGGTCTCGAACATACAATGAGCAGTTCTTC
d_call: TRBD1; v_call: TRBV5-5; j_call: TRBJ1-2; clone_size: NA; cdr3_aa: CASSPSTTGGGGYTF; cdr3_nt: TGTGCCAGCAGCCCGTCGACGACAGGGGGGGGTGGCTACACCTTC
d_call: NA; v_call: TRBV7-8; j_call: TRBJ1-2; clone_size: NA; cdr3_aa: CASSSKSHFYYGYTF; cdr3_nt: TGTGCCAGCAGCTCCAAATCTCACTTTTACTATGGCTACACCTTC
d_call: TRBD1; v_call: TRBV12-3/TRBV12-4; j_call: TRBJ1-1; clone_size: few; cdr3_aa: CASSPHRGPSTEAFF; cdr3_nt: TGTGCCAGCAGTCCCCACAGGGGCCCGAGCACTGAAGCTTTCTTT
d_call: NA; v_call: TRBV7-8; j_call: TRBJ2-7; clone_size: few; cdr3_aa: CASNRGDSSYEQYF; cdr3_nt: TGTGCCAGCAACCGAGGAGACAGCTCCTACGAGCAGTACTTC
d_call: NA; v_call: TRBV5-8; j_call: TRBJ2-1; clone_size: NA; cdr3_aa: CASSPRLGKSSYNEQFF; cdr3_nt: TGTGCCAGCAGCCCCCGACTGGGAAAAAGCTCCTACAATGAGCAGTTCTTC
d_call: TRBD2; v_call: TRBV7-9; j_call: TRBJ2-5; clone_size: few; cdr3_aa: CASSPAGARETQYF; cdr3_nt: TGTGCCAGCAGCCCAGCGGGGGCCCGAGAGACCCAGTACTTC
d_call: NA; v_call: TRBV6-5; j_call: TRBJ2-1; clone_size: NA; cdr3_aa: CASSYSPRQSQFF; cdr3_nt: TGTGCCAGCAGTTACTCCCCGCGACAGTCGCAGTTCTTC
d_call: NA; v_call: TRBV3-1; j_call: TRBJ2-2; clone_size: few; cdr3_aa: CASSQSRHWLGELFF; cdr3_nt: TGTGCCAGCAGCCAAAGTAGGCATTGGCTTGGTGAGCTGTTTTTT
d_call: NA; v_call: TRBV7-9; j_call: TRBJ2-7; clone_size: few; cdr3_aa: CASSSPAGAYEQYF; cdr3_nt: TGTGCCAGCAGCTCACCCGCGGGCGCCTACGAGCAGTACTTC
d_call: NA; v_call: TRBV28; j_call: TRBJ2-2; clone_size: few; cdr3_aa: CASSQTGNGGLFF; cdr3_nt: TGTGCCAGCAGTCAAACCGGGAACGGGGGGCTGTTTTTT
d_call: NA; v_call: TRBV5-4; j_call: TRBJ1-6; clone_size: few; cdr3_aa: CASSLGVDGSSPLHF; cdr3_nt: TGTGCCAGCAGCTTGGGGGTAGACGGAAGTTCACCCCTCCACTTT
d_call: NA; v_call: TRBV9; j_call: TRBJ1-5; clone_size: few; cdr3_aa: CASSEGGGEQPQHF; cdr3_nt: TGTGCCAGCAGCGAGGGGGGGGGCGAACAGCCCCAGCATTTT
d_call: NA; v_call: TRBV29-1; j_call: TRBJ2-7; clone_size: NA; cdr3_aa: CSVYGGERYEQYF; cdr3_nt: TGCAGCGTTTATGGAGGGGAGAGGTACGAGCAGTACTTC
d_call: TRBD1; v_call: TRBV7-9; j_call: TRBJ1-2; clone_size: few; cdr3_aa: CASSLKAGGRDGYTF; cdr3_nt: TGTGCCAGCAGCTTAAAAGCAGGGGGCAGGGATGGCTACACCTTC
d_call: NA; v_call: TRBV6-1; j_call: TRBJ2-1; clone_size: few; cdr3_aa: CASSRESKGEDEQFF; cdr3_nt: TGTGCCAGCAGCCGAGAATCCAAGGGAGAGGATGAGCAGTTCTTC
d_call: NA; v_call: TRBV10-3; j_call: TRBJ1-5; clone_size: NA; cdr3_aa: CAISTAPYQPQHF; cdr3_nt: TGTGCCATCAGTACAGCCCCTTATCAGCCCCAGCATTTT
d_call: TRBD2; v_call: TRBV4-3; j_call: TRBJ2-1; clone_size: few; cdr3_aa: CASSQDIGGGRYEQFF; cdr3_nt: TGCGCCAGCAGCCAAGATATCGGGGGGGGCCGTTATGAGCAGTTCTTC
d_call: TRBD2; v_call: TRBV6-6; j_call: TRBJ2-3; clone_size: NA; cdr3_aa: CASRTGGAFYTDTQYF; cdr3_nt: TGTGCCAGCAGAACCGGGGGGGCGTTCTACACAGATACGCAGTATTTT
d_call: NA; v_call: TRBV9; j_call: TRBJ1-3; clone_size: few; cdr3_aa: CASSRKVTAGVGNTIYF; cdr3_nt: TGTGCCAGCAGCAGAAAGGTGACAGCGGGGGTTGGAAACACCATATATTTT
d_call: NA; v_call: TRBV10-3; j_call: TRBJ2-7; clone_size: NA; cdr3_aa: CAISEGRELSYEQYF; cdr3_nt: TGTGCCATCAGTGAAGGGCGGGAACTATCCTACGAGCAGTACTTC
d_call: NA; v_call: TRBV6-5; j_call: TRBJ1-5; clone_size: NA; cdr3_aa: CASTRLREQGFNQPQHF; cdr3_nt: TGTGCCAGCACCCGCCTAAGGGAACAGGGTTTCAATCAGCCCCAGCATTTT
d_call: NA; v_call: TRBV28; j_call: TRBJ2-1; clone_size: few; cdr3_aa: CASSLSQAPTYNEQFF; cdr3_nt: TGTGCCAGCAGTTTAAGCCAGGCCCCTACCTACAATGAGCAGTTCTTC
d_call: NA; v_call: TRBV7-8; j_call: TRBJ2-1; clone_size: few; cdr3_aa: CASSLDGPSLHNEQFF; cdr3_nt: TGTGCCAGCAGCTTAGACGGCCCTTCCTTGCACAATGAGCAGTTCTTC
d_call: NA; v_call: TRBV29-1; j_call: TRBJ2-5; clone_size: NA; cdr3_aa: CSVEHETQYF; cdr3_nt: TGCAGCGTTGAGCACGAGACCCAGTACTTC
d_call: NA; v_call: TRBV19; j_call: TRBJ1-4; clone_size: few; cdr3_aa: CASTGQRYEKLFF; cdr3_nt: TGTGCCAGTACCGGACAGCGATATGAAAAACTGTTTTTT
d_call: NA; v_call: TRBV5-5; j_call: TRBJ1-4; clone_size: NA; cdr3_aa: CASSEQGTLNEKLFF; cdr3_nt: TGTGCCAGCAGCGAACAAGGGACCTTAAATGAAAAACTGTTTTTT
d_call: NA; v_call: TRBV14; j_call: TRBJ2-7; clone_size: NA; cdr3_aa: CASSHYSVPYEQYF; cdr3_nt: TGTGCCAGCAGCCATTACAGTGTCCCCTACGAGCAGTACTTC
d_call: TRBD2; v_call: TRBV5-6; j_call: TRBJ2-3; clone_size: NA; cdr3_aa: CASSLQGLAATDTQYF; cdr3_nt: TGTGCCAGCAGCTTGCAGGGACTAGCGGCGACAGATACGCAGTATTTT
d_call: TRBD2; v_call: TRBV7-3; j_call: TRBJ2-3; clone_size: NA; cdr3_aa: CASSLGTSGVDTQYF; cdr3_nt: TGTGCCAGCAGCTTAGGGACTAGCGGGGTAGATACGCAGTATTTT
d_call: NA; v_call: TRBV27; j_call: TRBJ2-7; clone_size: NA; cdr3_aa: CASSISGRPYEQYF; cdr3_nt: TGTGCCAGTAGTATCTCAGGACGGCCCTACGAGCAGTACTTC
d_call: NA; v_call: TRBV11-1; j_call: TRBJ2-1; clone_size: many; cdr3_aa: CASSLDDGPSYNEQFF; cdr3_nt: TGTGCCAGCAGCTTAGATGACGGGCCCTCCTACAATGAGCAGTTCTTC
d_call: TRBD2; v_call: TRBV20-1; j_call: TRBJ2-1; clone_size: few; cdr3_aa: CSARDIGTSGSYNEQFF; cdr3_nt: TGCAGTGCTAGAGATATCGGGACTAGCGGGTCCTACAATGAGCAGTTCTTC
d_call: TRBD2; v_call: TRBV14; j_call: TRBJ2-1; clone_size: NA; cdr3_aa: CASSRPTSGGAYEQFF; cdr3_nt: TGTGCCAGCAGCCGACCGACTAGCGGGGGGGCCTATGAGCAGTTCTTC
d_call: NA; v_call: TRBV28; j_call: TRBJ1-5; clone_size: few; cdr3_aa: CASSLPLSQPQHF; cdr3_nt: TGTGCCAGCAGTTTACCCTTAAGCCAGCCCCAGCATTTT
d_call: TRBD1; v_call: TRBV3-1; j_call: TRBJ1-1; clone_size: NA; cdr3_aa: CASSTRDRQSNTEAFF; cdr3_nt: TGTGCCAGCAGCACCCGGGACAGGCAATCGAACACTGAAGCTTTCTTT
d_call: TRBD1; v_call: TRBV19; j_call: TRBJ2-1; clone_size: NA; cdr3_aa: CASRSRGQGYNEQFF; cdr3_nt: TGTGCCAGTAGGTCTAGGGGACAGGGTTACAATGAGCAGTTCTTC
d_call: TRBD1; v_call: TRBV6-6; j_call: TRBJ1-1; clone_size: few; cdr3_aa: CASRSGQGVPPGSGTEAFF; cdr3_nt: TGTGCCAGCAGATCGGGACAGGGGGTACCTCCGGGGTCAGGAACTGAAGCTTTCTTT
d_call: NA; v_call: TRBV19; j_call: TRBJ2-3; clone_size: few; cdr3_aa: CALAAHSTDTQYF; cdr3_nt: TGTGCGCTGGCCGCGCATAGCACAGATACGCAGTATTTT
d_call: NA; v_call: TRBV27; j_call: TRBJ1-2; clone_size: few; cdr3_aa: CASSLRGGGFYGYTF; cdr3_nt: TGTGCCAGCAGTTTACGGGGAGGGGGATTCTATGGCTACACCTTC
d_call: NA; v_call: TRBV20-1; j_call: TRBJ1-1; clone_size: NA; cdr3_aa: CSAAGGLNTEAFF; cdr3_nt: TGCAGTGCCGCGGGGGGGCTGAACACTGAAGCTTTCTTT
d_call: TRBD1; v_call: TRBV13; j_call: TRBJ1-4; clone_size: NA; cdr3_aa: CASSLIRDSREKLFF; cdr3_nt: TGTGCCAGCAGCCTTATCCGGGACAGCCGGGAAAAACTGTTTTTT
d_call: NA; v_call: TRBV7-9; j_call: TRBJ1-2; clone_size: NA; cdr3_aa: CASSPPGGHGYTF; cdr3_nt: TGTGCCAGCAGCCCCCCGGGAGGGCATGGCTACACCTTC
d_call: NA; v_call: TRBV7-6; j_call: TRBJ2-7; clone_size: few; cdr3_aa: CASSTLGDGSYEQYF; cdr3_nt: TGTGCCAGCAGCACCCTCGGGGACGGTTCCTACGAGCAGTACTTC
d_call: NA; v_call: TRBV7-6; j_call: TRBJ2-2; clone_size: many; cdr3_aa: CASSYQGGYTGELFF; cdr3_nt: TGTGCCAGCAGCTACCAGGGTGGTTACACCGGGGAGCTGTTTTTT
d_call: TRBD2; v_call: TRBV6-1; j_call: TRBJ2-5; clone_size: NA; cdr3_aa: CASSGGEGDQETQYF; cdr3_nt: TGTGCCAGCAGCGGGGGGGAAGGGGACCAAGAGACCCAGTACTTC
d_call: TRBD1; v_call: TRBV7-8; j_call: TRBJ1-2; clone_size: NA; cdr3_aa: CASSLGVTGIVGGYTF; cdr3_nt: TGTGCCAGCAGCTTAGGGGTGACAGGGATAGTGGGTGGCTACACCTTC
d_call: NA; v_call: TRBV4-1; j_call: TRBJ1-5; clone_size: NA; cdr3_aa: CASSQGPEVEPQHF; cdr3_nt: TGCGCCAGCAGCCAGGGGCCCGAAGTTGAGCCCCAGCATTTT
d_call: NA; v_call: TRBV7-9; j_call: TRBJ2-3; clone_size: few; cdr3_aa: CASSPPRQGGTDTQYF; cdr3_nt: TGTGCCAGCAGCCCCCCCCGCCAGGGTGGCACAGATACGCAGTATTTT
d_call: NA; v_call: TRBV6-1; j_call: TRBJ2-3; clone_size: NA; cdr3_aa: CASSEGRGGTDTQYF; cdr3_nt: TGTGCCAGCAGTGAGGGCAGGGGCGGCACAGATACGCAGTATTTT